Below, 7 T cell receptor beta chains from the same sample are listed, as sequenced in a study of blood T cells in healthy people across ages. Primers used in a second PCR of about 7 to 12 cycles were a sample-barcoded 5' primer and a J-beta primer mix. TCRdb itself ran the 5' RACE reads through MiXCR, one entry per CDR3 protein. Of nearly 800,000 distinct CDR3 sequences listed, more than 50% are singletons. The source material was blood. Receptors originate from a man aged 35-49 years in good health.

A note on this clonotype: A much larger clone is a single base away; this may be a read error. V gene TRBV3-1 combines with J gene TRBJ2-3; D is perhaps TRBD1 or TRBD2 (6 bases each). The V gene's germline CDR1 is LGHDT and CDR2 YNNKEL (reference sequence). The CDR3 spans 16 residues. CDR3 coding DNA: TGTGCCAGCAGCCCGCCCGTTCGGGGGCGCGAAGATACGCTGTATTTT. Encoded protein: CASSPPVRGREDTLYF.

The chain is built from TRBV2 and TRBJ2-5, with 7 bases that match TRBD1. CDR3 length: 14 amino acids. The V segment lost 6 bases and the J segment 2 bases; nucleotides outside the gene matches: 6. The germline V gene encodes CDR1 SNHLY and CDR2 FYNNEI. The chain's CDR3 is CASSRDSTQETQYF. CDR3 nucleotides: TGTGCCAGCAGCCGGGACAGTACGCAAGAGACCCAGTACTTC. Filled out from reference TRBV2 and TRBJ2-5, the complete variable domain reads EPEVTQTPSHQVTQMGQEVILRCVPISNHLYFYWYRQILGQKVEFLVSFYNNEISEKSEIFDDQFSVERPDGSNFTLKIRSTKLEDSAMYFCASSRDSTQETQYFGPGTRLLVL.

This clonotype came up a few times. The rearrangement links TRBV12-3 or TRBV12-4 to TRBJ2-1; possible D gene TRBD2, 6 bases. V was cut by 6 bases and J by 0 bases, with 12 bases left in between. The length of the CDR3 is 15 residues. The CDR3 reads CASRPTRPSYNEQFF. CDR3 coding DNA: TGTGCCAGCAGGCCGACTAGACCCTCCTACAATGAGCAGTTCTTC.

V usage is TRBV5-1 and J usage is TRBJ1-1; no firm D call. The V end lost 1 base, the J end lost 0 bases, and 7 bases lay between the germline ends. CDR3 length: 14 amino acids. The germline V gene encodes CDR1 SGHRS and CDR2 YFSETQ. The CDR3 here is CASSLSVMNTEAFF. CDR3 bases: TGCGCCAGCAGCTTGAGCGTTATGAACACTGAAGCTTTCTTT.

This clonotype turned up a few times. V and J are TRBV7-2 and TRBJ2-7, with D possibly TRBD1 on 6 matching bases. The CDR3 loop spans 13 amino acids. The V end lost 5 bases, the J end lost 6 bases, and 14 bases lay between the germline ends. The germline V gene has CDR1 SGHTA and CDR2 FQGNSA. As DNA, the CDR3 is TGTGCCAGCAGCCTTAACAGGGACGGCGAGCAGTACTTC. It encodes CASSLNRDGEQYF.

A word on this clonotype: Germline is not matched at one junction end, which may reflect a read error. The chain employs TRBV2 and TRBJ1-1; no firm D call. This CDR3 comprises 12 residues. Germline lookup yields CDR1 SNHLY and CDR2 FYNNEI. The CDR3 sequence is CAAERAKTEALF. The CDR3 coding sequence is TGTGCCGCAGAAAGGGCGAAAACTGAAGCTTTGTTT.

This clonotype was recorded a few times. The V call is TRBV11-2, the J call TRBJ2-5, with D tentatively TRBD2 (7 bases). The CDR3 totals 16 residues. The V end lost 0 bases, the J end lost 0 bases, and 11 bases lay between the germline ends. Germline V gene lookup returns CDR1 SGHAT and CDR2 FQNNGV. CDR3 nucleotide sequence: TGTGCCAGCAGCTTAGAGGGCGGGGGCTACCAAGAGACCCAGTACTTC. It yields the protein CASSLEGGGYQETQYF.